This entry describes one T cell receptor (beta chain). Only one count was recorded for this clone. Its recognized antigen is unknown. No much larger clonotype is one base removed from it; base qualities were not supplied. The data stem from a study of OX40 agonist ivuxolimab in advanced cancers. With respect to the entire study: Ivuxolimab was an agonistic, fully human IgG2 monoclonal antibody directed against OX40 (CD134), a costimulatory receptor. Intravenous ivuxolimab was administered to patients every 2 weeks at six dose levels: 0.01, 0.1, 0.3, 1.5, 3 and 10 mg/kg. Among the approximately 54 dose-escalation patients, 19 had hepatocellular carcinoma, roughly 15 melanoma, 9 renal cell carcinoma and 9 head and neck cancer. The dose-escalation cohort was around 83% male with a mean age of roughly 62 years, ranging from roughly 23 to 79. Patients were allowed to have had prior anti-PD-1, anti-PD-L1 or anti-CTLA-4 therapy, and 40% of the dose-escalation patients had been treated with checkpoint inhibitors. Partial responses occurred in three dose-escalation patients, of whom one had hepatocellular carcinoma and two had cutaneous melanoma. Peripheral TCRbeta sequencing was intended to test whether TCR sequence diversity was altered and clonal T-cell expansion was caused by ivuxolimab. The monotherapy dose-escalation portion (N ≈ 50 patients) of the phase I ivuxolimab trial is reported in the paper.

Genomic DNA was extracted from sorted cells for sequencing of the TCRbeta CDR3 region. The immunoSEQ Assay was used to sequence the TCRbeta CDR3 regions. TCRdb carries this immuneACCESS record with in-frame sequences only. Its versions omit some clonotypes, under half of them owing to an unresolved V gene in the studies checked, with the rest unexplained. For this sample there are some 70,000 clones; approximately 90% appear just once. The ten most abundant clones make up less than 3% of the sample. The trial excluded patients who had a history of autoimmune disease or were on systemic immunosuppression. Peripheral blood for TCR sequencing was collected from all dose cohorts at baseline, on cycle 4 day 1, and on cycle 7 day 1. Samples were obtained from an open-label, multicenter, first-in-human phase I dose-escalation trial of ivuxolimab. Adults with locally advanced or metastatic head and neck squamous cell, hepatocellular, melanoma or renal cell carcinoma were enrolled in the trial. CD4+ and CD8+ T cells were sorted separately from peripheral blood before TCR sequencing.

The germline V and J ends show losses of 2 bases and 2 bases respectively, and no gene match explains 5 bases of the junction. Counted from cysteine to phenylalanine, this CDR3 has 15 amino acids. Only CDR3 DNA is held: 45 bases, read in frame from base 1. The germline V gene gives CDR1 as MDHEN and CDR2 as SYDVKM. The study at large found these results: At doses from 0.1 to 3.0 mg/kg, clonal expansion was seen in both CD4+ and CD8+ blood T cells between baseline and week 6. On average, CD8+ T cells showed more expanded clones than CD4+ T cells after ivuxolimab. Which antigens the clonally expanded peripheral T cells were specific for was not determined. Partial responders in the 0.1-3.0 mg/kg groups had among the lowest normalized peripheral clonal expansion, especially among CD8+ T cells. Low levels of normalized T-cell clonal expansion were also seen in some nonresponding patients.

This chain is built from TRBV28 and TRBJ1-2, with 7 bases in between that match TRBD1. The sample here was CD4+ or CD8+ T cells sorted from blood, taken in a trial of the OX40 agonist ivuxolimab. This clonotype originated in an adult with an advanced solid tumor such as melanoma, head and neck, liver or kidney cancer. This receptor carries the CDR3 CASSLGTALNYGYTF. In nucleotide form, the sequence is TGTGCCAGCAGTTTAGGGACAGCGTTAAACTATGGCTACACCTTC.